This TCR beta chain was identified in a study of CD8+ T cells in alopecia areata. Across the whole study: The drug, oral tofacitinib, was given to treated patients at 5 to 10 mg twice daily. Study-wide findings and caveats: Sharing of TCR sequences between patients (possibly for HLA-related reasons) was less clear than in mice.

The treatment is: oral pan-JAK inhibitor, 5-10 mg twice daily. cDNA reverse transcribed from extracted RNA served as the sequencing template. Sequencing used immunoSEQ multiplex PCR; TCRdb keeps in-frame clones, though not all of them. The sample contains around 300,000 clones, 50% to 75% of which appear only once. Germline CDR1 MNHNS, CDR2 SASEGT. The CDR3 runs to 14 residues. Deletions cut 3 bases from V and 3 bases from J, with 12 bases between. This clone was counted ten times or more. What it binds is not known. This clonotype originated in a human donor with alopecia areata. The chain recombines TRBV6-1 with TRBJ2-7, with D perhaps being TRBD1 or TRBD2 (5 bases each). The specimen was CD4+ T cells sorted from blood, collected between weeks 51 and 54, from a patient treated with tofacitinib. The CDR3 sequence is CASSDRDRFYEQYF. CDR3 sequence (DNA): TGTGCCAGCAGTGATAGGGACCGGTTCTACGAGCAGTACTTC.